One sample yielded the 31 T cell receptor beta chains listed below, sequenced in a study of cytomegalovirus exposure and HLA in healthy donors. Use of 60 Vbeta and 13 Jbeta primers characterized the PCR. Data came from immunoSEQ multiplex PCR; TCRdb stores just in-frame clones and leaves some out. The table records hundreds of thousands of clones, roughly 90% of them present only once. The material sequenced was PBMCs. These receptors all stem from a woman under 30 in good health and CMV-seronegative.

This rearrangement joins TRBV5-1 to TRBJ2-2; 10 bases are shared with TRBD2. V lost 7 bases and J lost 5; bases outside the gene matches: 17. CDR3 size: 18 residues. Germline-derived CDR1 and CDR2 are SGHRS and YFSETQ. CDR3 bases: TGCGCCAGCGCCCCCATTGTAAGCGGGGGGGCCCAAACCGGGGAGCTGTTTTTT. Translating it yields CASAPIVSGGAQTGELFF.

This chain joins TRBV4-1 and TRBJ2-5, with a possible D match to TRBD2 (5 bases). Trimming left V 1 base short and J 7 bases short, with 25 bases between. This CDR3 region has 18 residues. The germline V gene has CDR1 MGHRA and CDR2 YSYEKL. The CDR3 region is CASSQAPALWRKKGTQYF. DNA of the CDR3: TGCGCCAGCAGCCAAGCCCCAGCTCTATGGAGGAAGAAGGGGACCCAGTACTTC.

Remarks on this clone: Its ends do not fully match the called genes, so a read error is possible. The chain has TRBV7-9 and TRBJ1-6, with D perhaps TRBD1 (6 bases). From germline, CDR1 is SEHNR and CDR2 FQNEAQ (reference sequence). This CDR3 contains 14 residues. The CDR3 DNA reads TGTTCCAGCAGCGTGGACAGTAATAATTCACCCCTCCACTTT. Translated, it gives CSSSVDSNNSPLHF.

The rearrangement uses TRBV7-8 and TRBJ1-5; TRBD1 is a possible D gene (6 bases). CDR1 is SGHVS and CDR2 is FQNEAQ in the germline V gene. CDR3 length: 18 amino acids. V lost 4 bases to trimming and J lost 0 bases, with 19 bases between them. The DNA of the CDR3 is TGTGCCAGCAGCTACTACACCAGGACAGAGTATAGCAATCAGCCCCAGCATTTT. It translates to CASSYYTRTEYSNQPQHF.

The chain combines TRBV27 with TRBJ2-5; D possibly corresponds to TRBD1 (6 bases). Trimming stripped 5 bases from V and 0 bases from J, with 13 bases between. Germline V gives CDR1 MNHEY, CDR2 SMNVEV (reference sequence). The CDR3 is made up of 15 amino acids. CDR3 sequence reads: CASSPLTGNQETQYF. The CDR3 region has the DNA TGTGCCAGCAGTCCTTTAACAGGGAACCAAGAGACCCAGTACTTC.

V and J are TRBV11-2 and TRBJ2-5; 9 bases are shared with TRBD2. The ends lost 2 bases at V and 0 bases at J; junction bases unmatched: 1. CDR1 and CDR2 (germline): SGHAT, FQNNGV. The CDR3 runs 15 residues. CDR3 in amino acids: CASSLLAGDQETQYF. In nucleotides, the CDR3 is TGTGCCAGCAGCTTATTAGCGGGGGACCAAGAGACCCAGTACTTC.

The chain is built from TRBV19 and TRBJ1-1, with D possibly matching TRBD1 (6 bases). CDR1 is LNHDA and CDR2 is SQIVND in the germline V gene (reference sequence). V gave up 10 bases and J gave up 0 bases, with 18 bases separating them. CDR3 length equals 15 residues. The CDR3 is CATKLGGLLNTEAFF. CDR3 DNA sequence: TGTGCCACCAAGTTGGGGGGGCTCCTGAACACTGAAGCTTTCTTT.

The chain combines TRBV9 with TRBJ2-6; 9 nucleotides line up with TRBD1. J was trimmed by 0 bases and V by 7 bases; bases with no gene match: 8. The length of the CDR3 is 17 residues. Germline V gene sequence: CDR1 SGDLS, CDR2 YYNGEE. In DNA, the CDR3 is TGTGCCAGCGGCAAGGGGACAGGGTCCTCTGGGGCCAACGTCCTGACTTTC. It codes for CASGKGTGSSGANVLTF. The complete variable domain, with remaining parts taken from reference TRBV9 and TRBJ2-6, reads DSGVTQTPKHLITATGQRVTLRCSPRSGDLSVYWYQQSLDQGLQFLIQYYNGEERAKGNILERFSAQQFPDLHSELNLSSLELGDSALYFCASGKGTGSSGANVLTFGAGSRLTVL.

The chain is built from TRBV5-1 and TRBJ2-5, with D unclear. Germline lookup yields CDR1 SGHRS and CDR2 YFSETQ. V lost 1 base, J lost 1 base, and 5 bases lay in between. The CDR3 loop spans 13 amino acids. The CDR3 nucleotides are TGCGCCAGCAGCTTGCCAGGCCAAGAGACCCAGTACTTC. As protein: CASSLPGQETQYF.

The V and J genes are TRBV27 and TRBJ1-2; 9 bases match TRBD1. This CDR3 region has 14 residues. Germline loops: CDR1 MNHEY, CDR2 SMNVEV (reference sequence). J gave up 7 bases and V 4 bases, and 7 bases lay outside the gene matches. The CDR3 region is CASSYRQGESGYTF. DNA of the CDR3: TGTGCCAGCAGTTACCGACAGGGGGAGAGTGGCTACACCTTC.

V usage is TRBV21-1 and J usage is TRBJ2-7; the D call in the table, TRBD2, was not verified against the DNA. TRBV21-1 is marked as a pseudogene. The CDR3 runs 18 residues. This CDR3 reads CASSELGDFPNLRYEQYF. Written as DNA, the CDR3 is TGTGCCAGCAGCGAACTGGGGGACTTCCCCAACCTACGCTACGAGCAGTACTTC.

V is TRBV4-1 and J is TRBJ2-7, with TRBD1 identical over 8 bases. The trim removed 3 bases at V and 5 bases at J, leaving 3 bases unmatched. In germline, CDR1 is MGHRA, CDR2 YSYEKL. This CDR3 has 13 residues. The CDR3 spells CASSQGQDNEQYF. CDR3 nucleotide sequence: TGCGCCAGCAGCCAGGGACAGGATAACGAGCAGTACTTC.

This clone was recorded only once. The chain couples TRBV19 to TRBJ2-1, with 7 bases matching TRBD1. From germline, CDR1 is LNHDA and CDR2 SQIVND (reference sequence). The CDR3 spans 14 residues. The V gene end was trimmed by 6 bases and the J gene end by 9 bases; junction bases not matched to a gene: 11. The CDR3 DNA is TGTGCCAGTAGGAACAGGGGTAAAGTTATTGAGCAGTTCTTC. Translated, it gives CASRNRGKVIEQFF.

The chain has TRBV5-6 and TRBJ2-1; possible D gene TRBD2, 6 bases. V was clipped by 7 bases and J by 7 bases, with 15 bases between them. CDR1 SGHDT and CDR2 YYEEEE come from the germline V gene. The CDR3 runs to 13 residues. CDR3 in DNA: TGTGCCAGCGCTTTGACTAGGCTGAATGAGCAGTTCTTC. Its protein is CASALTRLNEQFF.

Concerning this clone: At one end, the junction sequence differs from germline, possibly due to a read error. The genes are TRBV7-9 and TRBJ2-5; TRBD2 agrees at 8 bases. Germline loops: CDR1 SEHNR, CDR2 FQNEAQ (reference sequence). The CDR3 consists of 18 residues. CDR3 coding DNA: TGTGCCAGCAGCTTCGGGGCCGGGGGGGACCAGCACCAGGAGACCCAGTACTTC. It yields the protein CASSFGAGGDQHQETQYF.

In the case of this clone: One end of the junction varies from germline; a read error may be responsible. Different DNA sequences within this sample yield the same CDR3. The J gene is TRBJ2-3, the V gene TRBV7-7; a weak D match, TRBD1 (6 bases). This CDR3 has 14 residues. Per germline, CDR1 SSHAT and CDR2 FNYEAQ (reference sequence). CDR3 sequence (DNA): TGTGCTAGCAGCTCGACTACAGGGACAGATACGCAGTATTTT. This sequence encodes CASSSTTGTDTQYF.

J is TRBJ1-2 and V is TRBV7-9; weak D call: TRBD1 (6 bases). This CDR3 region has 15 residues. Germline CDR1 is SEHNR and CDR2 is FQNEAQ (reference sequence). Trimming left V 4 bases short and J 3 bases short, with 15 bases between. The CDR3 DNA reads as TGTGCCAGCAGCTACACGGACAGATTCTACTATGGCTACACCTTC. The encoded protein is CASSYTDRFYYGYTF.

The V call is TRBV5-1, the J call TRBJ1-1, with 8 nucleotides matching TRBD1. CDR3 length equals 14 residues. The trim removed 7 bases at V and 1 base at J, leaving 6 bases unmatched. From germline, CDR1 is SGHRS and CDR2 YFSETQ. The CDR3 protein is CASGQGPTNTEAFF. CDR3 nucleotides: TGCGCCAGCGGACAGGGCCCGACGAACACTGAAGCTTTCTTT.

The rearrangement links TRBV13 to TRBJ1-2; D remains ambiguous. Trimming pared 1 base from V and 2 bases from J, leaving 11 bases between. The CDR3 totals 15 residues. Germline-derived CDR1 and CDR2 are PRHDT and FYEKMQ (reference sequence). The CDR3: CASSLVGGKNYGYTF. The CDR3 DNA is TGTGCCAGCAGCTTAGTCGGCGGAAAGAACTATGGCTACACCTTC.

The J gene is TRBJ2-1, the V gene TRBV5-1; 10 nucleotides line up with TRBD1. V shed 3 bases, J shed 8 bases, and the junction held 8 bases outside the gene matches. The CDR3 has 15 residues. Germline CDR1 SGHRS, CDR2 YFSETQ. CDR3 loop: CASSSGQGVSDEQFF. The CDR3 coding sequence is TGCGCCAGCAGCTCCGGACAGGGGGTCTCCGATGAGCAGTTCTTC.

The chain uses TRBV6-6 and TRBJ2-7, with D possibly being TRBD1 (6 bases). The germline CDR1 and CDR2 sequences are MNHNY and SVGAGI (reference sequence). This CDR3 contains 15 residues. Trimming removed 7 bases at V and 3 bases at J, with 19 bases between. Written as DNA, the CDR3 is TGTGCCAGCAACCTACAGGGTCCTGCTGGCTACGAGCAGTACTTC. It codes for CASNLQGPAGYEQYF.

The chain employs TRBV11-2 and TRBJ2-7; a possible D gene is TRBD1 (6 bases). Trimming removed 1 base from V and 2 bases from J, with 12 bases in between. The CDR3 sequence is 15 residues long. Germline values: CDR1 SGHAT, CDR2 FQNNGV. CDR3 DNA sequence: TGTGCCAGCAGCTTAGTAAGTGGGGGCGCCTACGAGCAGTACTTC. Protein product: CASSLVSGGAYEQYF.

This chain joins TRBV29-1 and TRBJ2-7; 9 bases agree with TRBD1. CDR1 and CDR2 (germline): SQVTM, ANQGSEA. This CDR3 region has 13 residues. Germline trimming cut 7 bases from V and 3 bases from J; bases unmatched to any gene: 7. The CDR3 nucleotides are TGCAGCGCTACACCGACAGGGGGCTACGAGCAGTACTTC. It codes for CSATPTGGYEQYF.

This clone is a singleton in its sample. DNA of the CDR3: TGTGCCAGCAGTGAGAGTTTGTCTTCAATCTACGAGCAGTACTTC. Translation gives CASSESLSSIYEQYF. The chain combines TRBV2 with TRBJ2-7; no definite D call. This CDR3 is built from 15 residues. From germline, CDR1 is SNHLY and CDR2 FYNNEI. The ends were cut back, 3 bases at V and 3 bases at J, with 15 bases in the middle.

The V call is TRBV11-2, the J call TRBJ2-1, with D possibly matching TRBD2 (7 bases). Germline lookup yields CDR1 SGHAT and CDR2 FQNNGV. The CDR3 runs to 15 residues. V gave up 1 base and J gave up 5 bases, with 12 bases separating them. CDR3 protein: CASSLGGGVDNEQFF. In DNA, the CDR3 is TGTGCCAGCAGCTTAGGAGGGGGGGTTGACAATGAGCAGTTCTTC.

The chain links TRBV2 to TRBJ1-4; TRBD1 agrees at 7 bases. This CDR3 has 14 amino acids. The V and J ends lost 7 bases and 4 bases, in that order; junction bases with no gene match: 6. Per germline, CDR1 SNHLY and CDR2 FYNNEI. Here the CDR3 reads CASTKGANNEKLFF. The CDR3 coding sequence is TGTGCCAGCACCAAGGGGGCGAATAATGAAAAACTGTTTTTT.

CDR3: CASSSPTGITGELFF. The CDR3 DNA follows: TGTGCCAGCAGCTCCCCCACAGGGATCACCGGGGAGCTGTTTTTT. This chain connects TRBV5-4 to TRBJ2-2; D might be TRBD1 (6 bases). The length of the CDR3 is 15 residues. Per the germline V gene, CDR1 is SGHNT and CDR2 is YYREEE (reference sequence). The V gene lost 3 bases and the J gene lost 4 bases, with 13 bases spanning the gap.

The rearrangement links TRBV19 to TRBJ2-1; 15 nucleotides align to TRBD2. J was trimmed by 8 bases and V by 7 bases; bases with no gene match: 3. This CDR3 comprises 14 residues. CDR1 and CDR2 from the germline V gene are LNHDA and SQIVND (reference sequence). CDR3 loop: CASKGLAGGHEQFF. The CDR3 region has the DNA TGTGCCAGTAAGGGACTAGCGGGGGGTCATGAGCAGTTCTTC.

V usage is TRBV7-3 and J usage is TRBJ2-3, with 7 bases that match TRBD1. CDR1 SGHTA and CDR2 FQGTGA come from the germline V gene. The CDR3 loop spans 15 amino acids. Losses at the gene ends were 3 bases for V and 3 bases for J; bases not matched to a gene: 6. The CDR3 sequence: CASSLTGKGTDTQYF. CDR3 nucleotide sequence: TGTGCCAGCAGCTTGACAGGGAAAGGGACAGATACGCAGTATTTT.

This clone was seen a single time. The CDR3 nucleotides are TGTGCCAGCATTAGGGAGACTGAAGCTTTCTTT. Translation gives CASIRETEAFF. The rearrangement links TRBV27 to TRBJ1-1; D is undetermined. The CDR3 consists of 11 residues. Germline CDR1 MNHEY, CDR2 SMNVEV (reference sequence). With 7 bases removed from V and 5 bases from J, the gap between germline ends came to 8 bases.

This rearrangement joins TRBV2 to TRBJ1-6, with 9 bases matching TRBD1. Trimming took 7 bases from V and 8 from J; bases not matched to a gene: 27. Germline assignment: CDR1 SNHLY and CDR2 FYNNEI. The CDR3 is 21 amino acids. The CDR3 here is CASTFSPAGTGKVRLDSPLHF. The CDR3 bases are TGTGCCAGCACTTTTTCCCCGGCCGGGACAGGGAAAGTGCGTTTGGATTCACCCCTCCACTTT.